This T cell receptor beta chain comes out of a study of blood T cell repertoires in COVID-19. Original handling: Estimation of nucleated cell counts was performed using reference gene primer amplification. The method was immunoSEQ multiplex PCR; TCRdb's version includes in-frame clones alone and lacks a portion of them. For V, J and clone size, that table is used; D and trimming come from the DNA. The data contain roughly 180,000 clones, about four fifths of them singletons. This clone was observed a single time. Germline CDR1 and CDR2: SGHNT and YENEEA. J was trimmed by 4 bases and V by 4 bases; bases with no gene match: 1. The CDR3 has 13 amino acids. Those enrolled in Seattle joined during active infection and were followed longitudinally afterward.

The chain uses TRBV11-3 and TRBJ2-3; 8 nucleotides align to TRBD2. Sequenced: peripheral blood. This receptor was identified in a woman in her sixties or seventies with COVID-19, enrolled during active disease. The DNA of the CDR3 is TGTGCCAGCAGCTCAGCGGGAGCAGATACGCAGTATTTT. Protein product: CASSSAGADTQYF.